Included here is one TCR beta chain sequence, with context. These data belong to a study of T cells in localized non-small cell lung cancer. Assay: immunoSEQ multiplex PCR; the TCRdb copy retains only in-frame clones and omits some. The sample lists approximately 5,400 clones, about 40% occurring once. The sample in question was lung tumor tissue, obtained before any cancer treatment. This clonotype was sampled from a male donor aged 60 or over with stage I squamous cell lung carcinoma.

CDR3 loop: CSVAKGVGSYEQYF. As DNA, the CDR3 is TGCAGCGTTGCCAAAGGGGTCGGGTCCTACGAGCAGTACTTC. V and J are TRBV29-1 and TRBJ2-7; D perhaps matches TRBD1 (5 bases). CDR1 is SQVTM and CDR2 is ANQGSEA in the germline V gene. The CDR3 contains 14 residues. V was clipped by 4 bases and J by 1 base, with 14 bases between them.